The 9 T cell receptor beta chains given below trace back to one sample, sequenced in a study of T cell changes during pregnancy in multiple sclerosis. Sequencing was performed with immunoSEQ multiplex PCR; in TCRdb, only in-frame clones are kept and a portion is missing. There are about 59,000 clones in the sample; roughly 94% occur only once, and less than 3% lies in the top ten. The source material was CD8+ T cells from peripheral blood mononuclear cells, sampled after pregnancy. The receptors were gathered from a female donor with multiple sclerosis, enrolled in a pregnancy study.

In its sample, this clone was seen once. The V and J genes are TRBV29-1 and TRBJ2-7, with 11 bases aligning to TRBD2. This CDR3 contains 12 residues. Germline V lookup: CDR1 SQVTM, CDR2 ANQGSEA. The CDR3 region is CPLAGGPYEQYF. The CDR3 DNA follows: TGCCCTTTAGCGGGAGGGCCCTACGAGCAGTACTTC.

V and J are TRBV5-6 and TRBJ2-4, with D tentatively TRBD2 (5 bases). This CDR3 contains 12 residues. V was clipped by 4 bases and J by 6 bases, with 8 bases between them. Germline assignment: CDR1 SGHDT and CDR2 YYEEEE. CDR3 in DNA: TGTGCCAGCAGCAACGAGGGAAACATTCAGTACTTC. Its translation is CASSNEGNIQYF. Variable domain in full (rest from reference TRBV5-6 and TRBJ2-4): DAGVTQSPTHLIKTRGQQVTLRCSPKSGHDTVSWYQQALGQGPQFIFQYYEEEERQRGNFPDRFSGHQFPNYSSELNVNALLLGDSALYLCASSNEGNIQYFGAGTRLSVL.

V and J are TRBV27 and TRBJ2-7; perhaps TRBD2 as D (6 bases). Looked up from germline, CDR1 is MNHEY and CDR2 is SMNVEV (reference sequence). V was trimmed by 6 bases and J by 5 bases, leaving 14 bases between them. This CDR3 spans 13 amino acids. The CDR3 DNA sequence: TGTGCCAGCAGCCTGGCAGCGGGCCACGAGCAGTACTTC. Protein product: CASSLAAGHEQYF.

Written as DNA, the CDR3 is TGCGCCAGCACCTTGCGAACAGGGAATGAGCAGTTCTTC. Its protein product is CASTLRTGNEQFF. The chain joins TRBV4-1 to TRBJ2-1, with D possibly matching TRBD1 (6 bases). The V end was cut by 7 bases, the J end by 7 bases, with 14 bases between. The CDR3 sequence is 13 residues long. Germline CDR1 MGHRA, CDR2 YSYEKL.

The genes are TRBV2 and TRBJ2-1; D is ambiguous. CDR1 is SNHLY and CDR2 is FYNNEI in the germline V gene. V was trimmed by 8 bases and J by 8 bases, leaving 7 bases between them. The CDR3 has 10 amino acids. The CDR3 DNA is TGTGCCAGCGAGCAGGATGAGCAGTTCTTC. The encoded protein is CASEQDEQFF. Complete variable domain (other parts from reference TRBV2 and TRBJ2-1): EPEVTQTPSHQVTQMGQEVILRCVPISNHLYFYWYRQILGQKVEFLVSFYNNEISEKSEIFDDQFSVERPDGSNFTLKIRSTKLEDSAMYFCASEQDEQFFGPGTRLTVL.

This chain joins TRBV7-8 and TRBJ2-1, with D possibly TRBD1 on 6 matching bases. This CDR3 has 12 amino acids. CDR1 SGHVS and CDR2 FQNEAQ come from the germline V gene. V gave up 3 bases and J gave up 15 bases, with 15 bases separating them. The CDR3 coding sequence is TGTGCCAGCAGCTTTAACAGGGTATTTTGGTTCTTC. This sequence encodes CASSFNRVFWFF.

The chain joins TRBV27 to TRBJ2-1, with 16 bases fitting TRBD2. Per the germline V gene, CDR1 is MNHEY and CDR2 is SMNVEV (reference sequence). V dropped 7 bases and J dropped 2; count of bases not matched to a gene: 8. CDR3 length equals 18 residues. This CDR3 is CASTPGTSGRGTYNEQFF. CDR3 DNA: TGTGCCAGCACCCCCGGGACTAGCGGGAGGGGAACCTACAATGAGCAGTTCTTC.

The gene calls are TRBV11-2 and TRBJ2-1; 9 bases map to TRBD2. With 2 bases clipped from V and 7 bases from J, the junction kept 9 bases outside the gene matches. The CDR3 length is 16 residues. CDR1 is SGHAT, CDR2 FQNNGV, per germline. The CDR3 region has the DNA TGTGCCAGCAGCTTACTAGCGGGAACGTTGGTAAATGAGCAGTTCTTC. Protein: CASSLLAGTLVNEQFF.

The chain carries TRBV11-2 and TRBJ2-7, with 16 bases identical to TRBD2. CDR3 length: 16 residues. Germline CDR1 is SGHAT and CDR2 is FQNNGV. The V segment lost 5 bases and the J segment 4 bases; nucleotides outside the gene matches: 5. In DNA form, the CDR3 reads TGTGCCAGCAGCCCGGGACTAGCGGGAGGGCCTTACGAGCAGTACTTC. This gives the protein CASSPGLAGGPYEQYF.